The 13 T cell receptor beta chains below come from one sample, sequenced in a study of blood T cell repertoires in COVID-19. TCRdb's table, derived via immunoSEQ multiplex PCR, lists solely in-frame clones and lacks some. The sample has approximately 200,000 clones; 70% to 85% are singletons. Sequencing was performed on peripheral blood. These receptors were taken from a woman aged 80 or over with COVID-19, enrolled during active disease.

The V and J genes are TRBV28 and TRBJ2-7, with 8 bases fitting TRBD2. With V trimmed by 3 bases and J by 4 bases, 8 bases remained unmatched. In germline, CDR1 is MDHEN, CDR2 SYDVKM. The CDR3 is 15 amino acids. This CDR3 is CASSFHSGSGYEQYF. In nucleotides, the CDR3 is TGTGCCAGCAGTTTTCACAGCGGGAGTGGTTACGAGCAGTACTTC.

The rearrangement uses TRBV5-6 and TRBJ1-5; 8 nucleotides line up with TRBD1. Germline assignment: CDR1 SGHDT and CDR2 YYEEEE. This CDR3 comprises 14 residues. Trimming took 4 bases from V and 4 from J; bases not matched to a gene: 4. The chain's CDR3 is CASSRDRGNQPQHF. CDR3 sequence (DNA): TGTGCCAGCAGCCGCGACAGGGGAAATCAGCCCCAGCATTTT.

The J gene is TRBJ2-6, the V gene TRBV28; D gene uncertain. CDR1 is MDHEN and CDR2 is SYDVKM in the germline V gene. The CDR3 runs to 17 residues. Trimming left V 1 base short and J 0 bases short, with 10 bases between. The CDR3 loop is CASSLLVSSSGANVLTF. CDR3 nucleotide sequence: TGTGCCAGCAGTTTATTAGTTTCGAGCTCTGGGGCCAACGTCCTGACTTTC.

The chain uses TRBV3-1 (or the pseudogene TRBV3-2) and TRBJ1-4, with 10 bases that match TRBD1. The CDR3 covers 15 residues. Trimming cost V 4 bases and J 8 bases; bases outside gene matches: 7. Germline assignment: CDR1 LGHDT and CDR2 YNNKEL (reference sequence). CDR3 nucleotide sequence: TGTGCCAGCAGCCCAAGGGACAGGGGTTTGGAAAAACTGTTTTTT. As protein: CASSPRDRGLEKLFF.

The chain combines TRBV5-8 with TRBJ1-4; a possible D gene is TRBD1 (6 bases). The CDR3 has 16 amino acids. V was shortened by 2 bases and J by 0 bases, with 11 bases between the two germline ends. Germline V gives CDR1 SGHTS, CDR2 YDEGEE. The CDR3 loop is CASSFSGVPTNEKLFF. The CDR3 DNA is TGTGCCAGCAGCTTTTCAGGGGTTCCAACTAATGAAAAACTGTTTTTT.

In the case of this clone: At the DNA level, this CDR3 is encoded by other sequences in the same sample as well. The chain uses TRBV24-1 and TRBJ2-5; D is perhaps TRBD1 (6 bases). Germline V gene sequence: CDR1 KGHDR, CDR2 SFDVKD. V was pared by 5 bases and J by 5 bases, with 11 bases between. The CDR3 has 13 amino acids. The DNA for the CDR3 is TGTGCCACCAGTGGGGGGCCACGGGAGACCCAGTACTTC. Residues: CATSGGPRETQYF.

The rearrangement links TRBV18 to TRBJ1-1, with no clear D. Per the germline V gene, CDR1 is KGHSH and CDR2 is LQKENI. Deletions cut 5 bases from V and 1 base from J, with 8 bases between. CDR3 length: 13 amino acids. CDR3 loop: CASSSEQNTEAFF. The CDR3 region has the DNA TGTGCCAGCTCATCGGAGCAGAACACTGAAGCTTTCTTT.

This chain uses TRBV25-1 with TRBJ1-2; 7 bases map to TRBD1. The germline gives CDR1 MGHDK, CDR2 SYGVNS. This CDR3 contains 11 residues. Losses at the gene ends were 8 bases for V and 4 bases for J; bases not matched to a gene: 1. The CDR3, as DNA: TGTGCCAGCTCAGGGGGCTATGGCTACACCTTC. Translation gives CASSGGYGYTF.

The chain combines TRBV6-5 with TRBJ2-7; TRBD1 matches 8 bases. The J segment lost 0 bases and the V segment lost 6 bases, leaving 4 bases of the junction unmatched. This CDR3 is 14 amino acids long. Per the germline V gene, CDR1 is MNHEY and CDR2 is SVGAGI. CDR3 residues: CASRNGQGSYEQYF. The CDR3 DNA reads as TGTGCCAGCAGAAACGGACAGGGCTCCTACGAGCAGTACTTC.

The genes are TRBV6-6 and TRBJ2-7, with 8 bases identical to TRBD2. V lost 7 bases and J lost 4; bases outside the gene matches: 9. The CDR3 has 14 amino acids. Germline loops: CDR1 MNHNY, CDR2 SVGAGI (reference sequence). CDR3 residues: CASTHSGGRYEQYF. The DNA for the CDR3 is TGTGCCAGCACTCATTCGGGGGGGCGGTACGAGCAGTACTTC.

The chain couples TRBV5-4 to TRBJ2-1; a possible D gene is TRBD1 (5 bases). V was pared by 0 bases and J by 0 bases, with 10 bases between. Germline CDR1 SGHNT, CDR2 YYREEE (reference sequence). The CDR3 has 16 amino acids. The CDR3 is CASSLGGSFSYNEQFF. CDR3 nucleotides: TGTGCCAGCAGCTTGGGGGGCAGCTTCTCCTACAATGAGCAGTTCTTC.

In its sample, this clone was seen once. The chain combines TRBV19 with TRBJ1-2; 10 bases agree with TRBD1. In germline, CDR1 is LNHDA, CDR2 SQIVND (reference sequence). Germline trimming cut 3 bases from V and 8 bases from J; bases unmatched to any gene: 12. The CDR3 consists of 16 residues. Written as DNA, the CDR3 is TGTGCCAGTAGTATCCTCGGGCCGGGACAGGGGCAAGGCTACACCTTC. This codes for CASSILGPGQGQGYTF. Supplemented by reference TRBV19 and TRBJ1-2, the full variable domain reads DGGITQSPKYLFRKEGQNVTLSCEQNLNHDAMYWYRQDPGQGLRLIYYSQIVNDFQKGDIAEGYSVSREKKESFPLTVTSAQKNPTAFYLCASSILGPGQGQGYTFGSGTRLTVV.

There are many counts of this clone. V is TRBV2 and J is TRBJ2-1; 9 bases map to TRBD2. J lost 9 bases, V lost 4 bases, and 10 bases had no gene match. The CDR3 runs 15 residues. Germline V gene data show CDR1 as SNHLY and CDR2 as FYNNEI. The CDR3 here is CASSASAGGAGEQFF. The CDR3 nucleotides are TGTGCCAGCAGTGCGTCAGCGGGGGGCGCGGGTGAGCAGTTCTTC.